One sample yielded the 24 T cell receptor beta chains listed below, sequenced in a study of blood T cell repertoires in COVID-19. Some clones are missing from TCRdb's copy, which holds only in-frame ones; the method was immunoSEQ multiplex PCR. Of about 190,000 clones listed, 84% were seen once; the top ten hold approximately 5.1%. Sequencing used peripheral blood. The receptors derive from a woman in her sixties or seventies with active or convalescent COVID-19.

The V call is TRBV19, the J call TRBJ2-7; TRBD2 matches at 7 bases. The trim removed 6 bases at V and 1 base at J, leaving 12 bases unmatched. CDR3 size: 16 residues. The germline V gene encodes CDR1 LNHDA and CDR2 SQIVND (reference sequence). The CDR3 nucleotides read TGTGCCAGTAGCCGGGACGGTGAAGCGGGGTCCTACGAGCAGTACTTC. Its protein is CASSRDGEAGSYEQYF. The whole variable domain, filled in from reference TRBV19 and TRBJ2-7, reads DGGITQSPKYLFRKEGQNVTLSCEQNLNHDAMYWYRQDPGQGLRLIYYSQIVNDFQKGDIAEGYSVSREKKESFPLTVTSAQKNPTAFYLCASSRDGEAGSYEQYFGPGTRLTVT.

V and J are TRBV5-4 and TRBJ2-5; 7 bases map to TRBD1. The CDR3 has 15 residues. Germline trimming cut 1 base from V and 2 bases from J; bases unmatched to any gene: 5. The germline V gene encodes CDR1 SGHNT and CDR2 YYREEE (reference sequence). The CDR3: CASSLNRGKQETQYF. The CDR3 DNA is TGTGCCAGCAGCTTGAACAGGGGCAAGCAAGAGACCCAGTACTTC. The full variable domain, its missing parts supplied by reference TRBV5-4 and TRBJ2-5, is ETGVTQSPTHLIKTRGQQVTLRCSSQSGHNTVSWYQQALGQGPQFIFQYYREEENGRGNFPPRFSGLQFPNYSSELNVNALELDDSALYLCASSLNRGKQETQYFGPGTRLLVL.

In this sample, this clone turned up a few times. The rearrangement links TRBV2 to TRBJ2-3; 11 bases match TRBD2. The CDR3 extends over 17 amino acids. V shed 8 bases, J shed 6 bases, and the junction held 16 bases outside the gene matches. Germline loops: CDR1 SNHLY, CDR2 FYNNEI. The CDR3 protein is CASFLAGGRGILDTQYF. For the CDR3, the DNA is TGTGCCAGCTTTCTAGCGGGAGGCCGAGGAATTCTCGATACGCAGTATTTT.

This CDR3 reads CASSLGLGGNTDTQYF. The CDR3 DNA follows: TGTGCCAGCAGCTTAGGACTCGGCGGAAACACAGATACGCAGTATTTT. The V gene is TRBV7-7, the J gene TRBJ2-3, with D uncertain. V gave up 1 base and J gave up 2 bases, with 13 bases separating them. Looked up from germline, CDR1 is SSHAT and CDR2 is FNYEAQ (reference sequence). This CDR3 has 16 amino acids. The full variable domain, with the rest looked up from reference TRBV7-7 and TRBJ2-3, is GAGVSQSPRYKVTKRGQDVTLRCDPISSHATLYWYQQALGQGPEFLTYFNYEAQPDKSGLPSDRFSAERPEGSISTLTIQRTEQRDSAMYRCASSLGLGGNTDTQYFGPGTRLTVL.

The chain has TRBV18 and TRBJ2-5; D unclear. The V end lost 3 bases, the J end lost 0 bases, and 5 bases lay between the germline ends. Looked up from germline, CDR1 is KGHSH and CDR2 is LQKENI. The CDR3 is 13 amino acids. CDR3 DNA: TGTGCCAGCTCACCCCCAGACCAAGAGACCCAGTACTTC. Its protein is CASSPPDQETQYF. Based on the CDR3 plus reference TRBV18 and TRBJ2-5, the full variable domain is NAGVMQNPRHLVRRRGQEARLRCSPMKGHSHVYWYRQLPEEGLKFMVYLQKENIIDESGMPKERFSAEFPKEGPSILRIQQVVRGDSAAYFCASSPPDQETQYFGPGTRLLVL.

The genes are TRBV14 and TRBJ2-1; 10 bases match TRBD2. CDR3 size: 17 residues. V shed 5 bases, J shed 3 bases, and the junction held 10 bases outside the gene matches. The germline gives CDR1 SGHDN, CDR2 FVKESK. CDR3 protein: CASSSGRAFLGYNEQFF. The DNA of the CDR3 is TGTGCCAGCAGCAGCGGGAGGGCATTTCTCGGCTACAATGAGCAGTTCTTC.

The J gene is TRBJ2-7, the V gene TRBV6-5; TRBD2 might be the D (6 bases). Germline V gene lookup returns CDR1 MNHEY and CDR2 SVGAGI. Trimming pared 7 bases from V and 2 bases from J, leaving 12 bases between. This CDR3 has 13 amino acids. In nucleotides, the CDR3 is TGTGCCAGCACCCGGGGGAGCCCCTACGAGCAGTACTTC. This sequence encodes CASTRGSPYEQYF.

This clone has more than one count but fewer than ten. The chain uses TRBV6-5 and TRBJ1-6; D perhaps matches TRBD1 (6 bases). This CDR3 has 15 residues. The germline V gene encodes CDR1 MNHEY and CDR2 SVGAGI. V gave up 7 bases and J gave up 0 bases, with 10 bases separating them. Here the CDR3 DNA reads TGTGCCAGCAACCCGGACAGCTCCTATAATTCACCCCTCCACTTT. Protein: CASNPDSSYNSPLHF.

The V and J genes are TRBV6-5 and TRBJ1-3; the D gene is possibly TRBD1 (6 bases). The ends were cut back, 6 bases at V and 4 bases at J, with 13 bases in the middle. The germline V gene has CDR1 MNHEY and CDR2 SVGAGI. The CDR3 runs to 14 residues. The CDR3 coding sequence is TGTGCCAGCAGGCAAGGGGGTTCAGGAAACACCATATATTTT. It translates to CASRQGGSGNTIYF.

J is TRBJ2-7 and V is TRBV3-1 (or the pseudogene TRBV3-2), with 7 positions matching TRBD2. The CDR3 runs to 15 residues. V was pared by 1 base and J by 1 base, with 4 bases of the junction left unmatched. Germline V lookup: CDR1 LGHDT, CDR2 YNNKEL (reference sequence). CDR3 sequence reads: CASSQGASGSYEQYF. In nucleotides, the CDR3 is TGTGCCAGCAGCCAAGGAGCTAGCGGTTCCTACGAGCAGTACTTC.

The chain combines TRBV5-1 with TRBJ1-1; a weak D match, TRBD1 (5 bases). The CDR3 runs to 16 residues. Germline values: CDR1 SGHRS, CDR2 YFSETQ. V was clipped by 1 base and J by 0 bases, with 13 bases between them. The CDR3 DNA follows: TGCGCCAGCAGCTTGTTCCAGGGCACTATGAACACTGAAGCTTTCTTT. Protein sequence: CASSLFQGTMNTEAFF. Together with reference TRBV5-1 and TRBJ1-1, the CDR3 gives the full variable domain: KAGVTQTPRYLIKTRGQQVTLSCSPISGHRSVSWYQQTPGQGLQFLFEYFSETQRNKGNFPGRFSGRQFSNSRSEMNVSTLELGDSALYLCASSLFQGTMNTEAFFGQGTRLTVV.

The rearrangement uses TRBV28 and TRBJ2-2; 7 bases fit TRBD1. CDR1 is MDHEN, CDR2 SYDVKM, per germline. The J segment lost 7 bases and the V segment lost 8 bases, leaving 13 bases of the junction unmatched. The CDR3 runs 15 residues. CDR3 region: CASQGRGRVGGELFF. The CDR3 nucleotides are TGTGCCAGCCAAGGAAGGGGGCGAGTGGGCGGGGAGCTGTTTTTT.

The chain uses TRBV6-2 or TRBV6-3 and TRBJ1-5; tentative D call: TRBD1 (5 bases). The V end lost 2 bases, the J end lost 5 bases, and 10 bases lay between the germline ends. Germline V gene sequence: CDR1 MNHEY, CDR2 SVGEGT. CDR3 length: 14 residues. CDR3 amino acids: CASSYMGGDQPQHF. The CDR3 DNA sequence: TGTGCCAGCAGTTACATGGGGGGAGATCAGCCCCAGCATTTT.

CDR3 in DNA: TGTGCCAGCAGCCCTCCTATGGTTTCGAACACCGGGGAGCTGTTTTTT. Amino acid sequence: CASSPPMVSNTGELFF. This chain uses TRBV7-9 with TRBJ2-2; D remains ambiguous. The V gene's germline CDR1 is SEHNR and CDR2 FQNEAQ (reference sequence). V was pared by 5 bases and J by 0 bases, with 13 bases between. The CDR3 totals 16 residues. The full variable domain, completed using reference TRBV7-9 and TRBJ2-2, is DTGVSQNPRHKITKRGQNVTFRCDPISEHNRLYWYRQTLGQGPEFLTYFQNEAQLEKSRLLSDRFSAERPKGSFSTLEIQRTEQGDSAMYLCASSPPMVSNTGELFFGEGSRLTVL.

J is TRBJ1-2 and V is TRBV7-2; D not certain. Trimming cost V 1 base and J 8 bases, with 17 bases left between them. Germline assignment: CDR1 SGHTA and CDR2 FQGNSA. This CDR3 region has 15 residues. CDR3 sequence reads: CASSLVLGPTGGYTF. CDR3 DNA sequence: TGTGCCAGCAGCTTAGTGCTCGGACCGACGGGGGGCTACACCTTC.

This chain connects TRBV14 to TRBJ2-1; 10 bases are shared with TRBD2. Germline loops: CDR1 SGHDN, CDR2 FVKESK. The CDR3 contains 13 residues. With V trimmed by 3 bases and J by 9 bases, 2 bases remained unmatched. This CDR3 reads CASSQLAGGEQFF. CDR3 sequence (DNA): TGTGCCAGCAGCCAGTTAGCGGGAGGTGAGCAGTTCTTC.

The chain uses TRBV10-2 and TRBJ2-7; TRBD2 might be the D (7 bases). CDR1 WSHSY and CDR2 SAAADI come from the germline V gene. Between the trimmed V and J ends, which lost 5 bases and 2 bases, there was a span of 13 bases. The CDR3 is 14 amino acids. CDR3: CASSRSGGPYEQYF. In DNA, the CDR3 is TGCGCCAGCAGTAGGTCCGGGGGGCCCTACGAGCAGTACTTC.

The chain joins TRBV2 to TRBJ2-7; the match to TRBD1 covers 9 bases. The germline gives CDR1 SNHLY, CDR2 FYNNEI. The V segment lost 9 bases and the J segment 12 bases; nucleotides outside the gene matches: 15. CDR3 length: 13 residues. CDR3 loop: CASLTGGGSLPYF. CDR3 sequence (DNA): TGTGCCAGTCTCACAGGGGGCGGCTCACTGCCGTACTTC.

The count of this clone is one. The chain links TRBV9 to TRBJ2-2; D not resolved. The CDR3 has 15 amino acids. Between the trimmed V and J ends, which lost 1 base and 2 bases, there was a span of 9 bases. Germline CDR1 SGDLS, CDR2 YYNGEE. The CDR3 coding sequence is TGTGCCAGCAGCGTATGGAGAGATAACACCGGGGAGCTGTTTTTT. It yields the protein CASSVWRDNTGELFF.

The chain joins TRBV24-1 to TRBJ2-3; D remains ambiguous. The CDR3 consists of 13 residues. Per germline, CDR1 KGHDR and CDR2 SFDVKD. The V and J ends lost 9 bases and 2 bases respectively, with 11 bases between them. For the CDR3, the DNA is TGTGCCACCGCCGGTCCCCCCACAGATACGCAGTATTTT. Its protein is CATAGPPTDTQYF.

The chain uses TRBV18 and TRBJ1-1; 8 positions match TRBD1. This CDR3 has 14 residues. CDR1 and CDR2 from the germline V gene are KGHSH and LQKENI. The V segment lost 5 bases and the J segment 4 bases; nucleotides outside the gene matches: 6. The CDR3 sequence: CASSSTGGGTEAFF. The CDR3 DNA follows: TGTGCCAGCTCATCTACAGGGGGTGGCACTGAAGCTTTCTTT.

Note on this clone: The junction shows a germline mismatch at one end, possibly a read error. The chain is built from TRBV2 and TRBJ1-4; no clear D. Germline loops: CDR1 SNHLY, CDR2 FYNNEI. The CDR3 contains 14 residues. The CDR3 loop is CASREDLVGEKLFF. Written as DNA, the CDR3 is TGTGCCAGCAGAGAAGACTTGGTTGGTGAAAAACTGTTTTTT.

This clone occurred once. The CDR3 DNA reads TGTGCCAGCAGCTACCTCCGTCGAGGGAACACCGGGGAGCTGTTTTTT. This sequence encodes CASSYLRRGNTGELFF. The chain combines TRBV11-2 with TRBJ2-2; no clear D gene. Germline V gene lookup returns CDR1 SGHAT and CDR2 FQNNGV. Trimming cost V 4 bases and J 1 base, with 13 bases left between them. The CDR3 has 16 residues.

V usage is TRBV6-5 and J usage is TRBJ2-7; D is undetermined. Looked up from germline, CDR1 is MNHEY and CDR2 is SVGAGI. This CDR3 spans 14 amino acids. Trimming took off 7 bases at V and 0 bases at J, with 13 bases between the two ends. The CDR3, as DNA: TGTGCCAGCAAAAGGTGGGCAGACTCCTACGAGCAGTACTTC. Its protein product is CASKRWADSYEQYF.